Listed here are 29 T cell receptor beta chains from one sample, sequenced in a study of T cell repertoires in cytomegalovirus infection. TCRdb reprocessed the reads with MiXCR, giving one entry per CDR3 protein. In the table there are around 740,000 distinct CDR3 sequences, roughly 35% of which are singletons. The sample was PBMCs. The origin of the receptors is a human donor in good health (CMV status not recorded). Some clones in this sample may be carry-over from other donors' samples.

This clonotype was picked up a small number of times. V gene TRBV6-2 or TRBV6-3 combines with J gene TRBJ2-1, with D uncertain. The CDR3 has 12 residues. The V gene's germline CDR1 is MNHEY and CDR2 SVGEGT. V dropped 7 bases and J dropped 2 bases, with 6 bases sitting between them. In DNA form, the CDR3 reads TGTGCCAGCAATCGACCCTACAATGAGCAGTTCTTC. It translates to CASNRPYNEQFF.

The chain uses TRBV12-3 or TRBV12-4 and TRBJ1-4; no reliable D call. The CDR3 totals 15 residues. Trimming pared 5 bases from V and 5 bases from J, leaving 15 bases between. The CDR3 protein is CASSPRQELNEKLFF. The CDR3, as DNA: TGTGCCAGCAGTCCACGGCAGGAATTAAATGAAAAACTGTTTTTT.

V and J are TRBV11-2 and TRBJ1-3; perhaps TRBD1 as D (6 bases). Trimming left V 1 base short and J 5 bases short, with 9 bases between. The CDR3 consists of 14 residues. CDR1 and CDR2 from the germline V gene are SGHAT and FQNNGV. CDR3 protein: CASSLGTERNTIYF. The CDR3 DNA is TGTGCCAGCAGCTTAGGGACAGAGAGAAACACCATATATTTT.

This clonotype has only a few counts. Possible read error: a much larger clone is one base away. The conserved phenylalanine or tryptophan normally closing the CDR3 is absent here, so this likely arose from a read error. V gene TRBV28 combines with J gene TRBJ2-1, with 7 bases that match TRBD2. The CDR3 is 12 residues long. Trimming at V came to 4 bases and at J to 12 bases, leaving 6 bases not matched to a gene. Germline loops: CDR1 MDHEN, CDR2 SYDVKM. The CDR3: CASSYPRLAQFL. The CDR3 DNA reads as TGTGCCAGCAGTTACCCGAGACTAGCGCAGTTCTTA.

On this clonotype itself: Since a much larger clone is just one base distant, this may be a read error. This sequence joins TRBV10-3 and TRBJ1-1, with D uncertain. This CDR3 comprises 14 residues. CDR1 is ENHRY and CDR2 is SYGVKD in the germline V gene. The CDR3 bases are TGTGCCATCAGTGCCCTGATAGACGGCACTGAAGCTTTATTT. Its protein product is CAISALIDGTEALF.

The chain uses TRBV20-1 and TRBJ1-2; 10 positions agree with TRBD1. Germline V lookup: CDR1 DFQATT, CDR2 SNEGSKA (reference sequence). There are 15 residues in the CDR3. J was trimmed by 4 bases and V by 6 bases; bases with no gene match: 11. This chain's CDR3 is CSAPGTGVSSYGYTF. Here the CDR3 DNA reads TGCAGTGCCCCCGGGACAGGGGTCAGTAGCTATGGCTACACCTTC.

The CDR3 loop is CASSSIGQGNYYEQYF. The CDR3 DNA sequence: TGCGCCAGCAGTTCTATAGGACAGGGGAATTACTACGAGCAGTACTTC. This chain joins TRBV5-1 and TRBJ2-7, with TRBD1 matching over 9 bases. J gave up 3 bases and V 5 bases, and 12 bases lay outside the gene matches. This CDR3 is 16 amino acids long. CDR1 is SGHRS and CDR2 is YFSETQ in the germline V gene.

This chain links TRBV20-1 with TRBJ1-5; unclear D gene. CDR1 and CDR2 from the germline V gene are DFQATT and SNEGSKA (reference sequence). The CDR3 loop spans 13 amino acids. Trimming took 2 bases from V and 3 from J, leaving 8 bases between them. CDR3 protein: CSARSGLNQPQHF. CDR3 in DNA: TGCAGTGCTAGATCCGGGCTCAATCAGCCCCAGCATTTT.

V is TRBV7-6 and J is TRBJ2-7, with 8 nucleotides matching TRBD1. Germline V gene data show CDR1 as SGHVS and CDR2 as FNYEAQ. The V segment lost 5 bases and the J segment 5 bases; nucleotides outside the gene matches: 8. The CDR3 loop spans 14 amino acids. The CDR3 is CASSTKGQAHEQYF. For the CDR3, the DNA is TGTGCCAGCAGCACAAAGGGACAGGCCCACGAGCAGTACTTC.

The V and J genes are TRBV27 and TRBJ1-4; D remains ambiguous. CDR3 size: 14 residues. V was trimmed by 3 bases and J by 8 bases, leaving 13 bases between them. The germline gives CDR1 MNHEY, CDR2 SMNVEV (reference sequence). CDR3 nucleotides: TGTGCCAGCAGTTTCGATGGTAGGAGGGAAAAACTGTTTTTT. Protein sequence: CASSFDGRREKLFF.

There are many counts of this clonotype. The gene calls are TRBV11-2 and TRBJ2-7, with 10 bases fitting TRBD1. Trimming took 3 bases from V and 2 from J; bases not matched to a gene: 1. This CDR3 comprises 14 residues. CDR1 and CDR2 (germline): SGHAT, FQNNGV. The CDR3 sequence is CASSFGTGAYEQYF. CDR3 coding DNA: TGTGCCAGCAGCTTTGGGACAGGGGCCTACGAGCAGTACTTC. The entire variable domain, with the rest obtained from reference TRBV11-2 and TRBJ2-7, is as follows: EAGVAQSPRYKIIEKRQSVAFWCNPISGHATLYWYQQILGQGPKLLIQFQNNGVVDDSQLPKDRFSAERLKGVDSTLKIQPAKLEDSAVYLCASSFGTGAYEQYFGPGTRLTVT.

In this sample, this clonotype turned up many times. The rearrangement uses TRBV19 and TRBJ2-7; D is unclear. The CDR3 totals 13 residues. The germline V and J ends were trimmed by 5 bases and 2 bases, with 10 bases remaining between them. Germline V gene lookup returns CDR1 LNHDA and CDR2 SQIVND (reference sequence). The CDR3 here is CASSPRTAYEQYF. CDR3 bases: TGTGCCAGTAGTCCCCGGACGGCCTACGAGCAGTACTTC.

The rearrangement uses TRBV27 and TRBJ1-2; 7 bases map to TRBD1. CDR1 is MNHEY and CDR2 is SMNVEV in the germline V gene (reference sequence). The CDR3 spans 15 residues. Trimming removed 3 bases from V and 3 bases from J; junction bases left unmatched: 7. The DNA for the CDR3 is TGTGCCAGCAGTTTGAAAGGGGGCCTAGACTATGGCTACACCTTC. It specifies CASSLKGGLDYGYTF.

The gene calls are TRBV7-2 and TRBJ1-5; TRBD1 aligns across 8 bases. CDR1 and CDR2 (germline): SGHTA, FQGNSA. The trim removed 6 bases at V and 2 bases at J, leaving 12 bases unmatched. This CDR3 contains 17 residues. The CDR3 DNA reads TGTGCCAGCAGTCGGACAGGGCAGATAGATGGCAATCAGCCCCAGCATTTT. This gives the protein CASSRTGQIDGNQPQHF.

This clonotype was observed many times. The chain is built from TRBV7-8 and TRBJ1-5, with D tentatively TRBD1 (5 bases). The germline CDR1 and CDR2 sequences are SGHVS and FQNEAQ. This CDR3 is built from 14 residues. V was shortened by 4 bases and J by 9 bases, with 16 bases between the two germline ends. CDR3 loop: CASSSDRDFGPQHF. CDR3 sequence (DNA): TGTGCCAGCAGCTCCGACAGAGACTTTGGGCCCCAGCATTTT.

The genes are TRBV15 and TRBJ2-3, with 14 bases matching TRBD2. The germline gives CDR1 LNHNV, CDR2 YYDKDF (reference sequence). This CDR3 comprises 17 residues. V shed 1 base and J 6 bases; nucleotides not matched to a gene: 6. CDR3 sequence (DNA): TGTGCCACCAGCAGAGGGGGACTAGCGGGAGTTGGGGATACGCAGTATTTT. It translates to CATSRGGLAGVGDTQYF.

J is TRBJ1-2 and V is TRBV7-9; 9 nucleotides align to TRBD1. Germline V gene lookup returns CDR1 SEHNR and CDR2 FQNEAQ (reference sequence). CDR3 size: 14 residues. V shed 2 bases, J shed 8 bases, and the junction held 6 bases outside the gene matches. For the CDR3, the DNA is TGTGCCAGCAGCTTAAAGGACAGGGGTTTCGGCTACACCTTC. It is translated as CASSLKDRGFGYTF.

The V call is TRBV7-6, the J call TRBJ2-3; TRBD2 matches 9 bases. The CDR3 extends over 16 amino acids. With 1 base clipped from V and 3 bases from J, the junction kept 5 bases outside the gene matches. CDR1 and CDR2 from the germline V gene are SGHVS and FNYEAQ. The CDR3 here is CASSLVSGLATDTQYF. The CDR3 coding sequence is TGTGCCAGCAGCTTAGTGTCGGGACTAGCAACAGATACGCAGTATTTT.

This clonotype showed up many times. The V gene is TRBV7-8, the J gene TRBJ1-6; D not resolved. V was pared by 2 bases and J by 7 bases, with 12 bases between. Germline V gene sequence: CDR1 SGHVS, CDR2 FQNEAQ. This CDR3 comprises 15 residues. The CDR3 sequence: CASSLWPGENSPLHF. The CDR3 bases are TGTGCCAGCAGCTTATGGCCCGGCGAAAATTCACCCCTCCACTTT.

This clonotype has just one count. The rearrangement joins TRBV9 to TRBJ2-3; D remains ambiguous. V was clipped by 0 bases and J by 6 bases, with 8 bases between them. The CDR3 spans 13 residues. Germline V gene data show CDR1 as SGDLS and CDR2 as YYNGEE. The CDR3 reads CASSVGFTDTQYF. The CDR3 DNA sequence: TGTGCCAGCAGCGTAGGCTTTACTGATACGCAGTATTTT.

The chain couples TRBV6-1 to TRBJ1-6, with D tentatively TRBD1 (6 bases). This CDR3 spans 15 amino acids. V gave up 7 bases and J gave up 2 bases, with 12 bases separating them. The germline CDR1 and CDR2 sequences are MNHNS and SASEGT. CDR3 in amino acids: CASNSGEAYNSPLHF. The CDR3 nucleotides are TGTGCCAGCAACTCAGGGGAGGCCTATAATTCACCCCTCCACTTT.

This clonotype showed up many times. The chain has TRBV3-1 and TRBJ2-5, with D possibly matching TRBD1 (6 bases). The germline V gene has CDR1 LGHDT and CDR2 YNNKEL (reference sequence). The CDR3 extends over 17 amino acids. V lost 1 base to trimming and J lost 3 bases, with 18 bases between them. CDR3 DNA sequence: TGTGCCAGCAGCCAAGGATCTACAGGGCGGCCAAAAGAGACCCAGTACTTC. Encoded protein: CASSQGSTGRPKETQYF.

The rearrangement uses TRBV7-9 and TRBJ1-1, with 8 bases matching TRBD1. In germline, CDR1 is SEHNR, CDR2 FQNEAQ (reference sequence). There are 15 residues in the CDR3. J was trimmed by 3 bases and V by 4 bases; bases with no gene match: 7. In nucleotides, the CDR3 is TGTGCCAGCAGCTCCTACAGGGGGTGGGACACTGAAGCTTTCTTT. Its protein product is CASSSYRGWDTEAFF.

This chain connects TRBV27 to TRBJ2-7, with 10 positions matching TRBD2. Trimming took 4 bases from V and 2 from J; bases not matched to a gene: 8. Per germline, CDR1 MNHEY and CDR2 SMNVEV (reference sequence). There are 16 residues in the CDR3. As DNA, the CDR3 is TGTGCCAGCAGTTCTACCGTACTAGCGGGAACCTACGAGCAGTACTTC. Its protein product is CASSSTVLAGTYEQYF.

This clonotype was seen ten or more times. This chain joins TRBV28 and TRBJ2-1, with 7 positions matching TRBD2. This CDR3 comprises 14 residues. Germline V gene sequence: CDR1 MDHEN, CDR2 SYDVKM. Trimming cost V 1 base and J 10 bases; bases outside gene matches: 7. CDR3 sequence reads: CASSLSIRAGEQFF. The CDR3 nucleotides read TGTGCCAGCAGTTTATCCATCAGAGCGGGAGAGCAGTTCTTC.

This clonotype was observed a handful of times. The chain recombines TRBV7-2 with TRBJ1-1; TRBD1 aligns across 8 bases. The CDR3 extends over 18 amino acids. Germline V CDR1 and CDR2: SGHTA, FQGNSA. V shed 1 base and J 1 base; nucleotides not matched to a gene: 11. CDR3 sequence reads: CASSLGLLDRGRNTEAFF. The CDR3 DNA reads TGTGCCAGCAGCTTAGGGTTACTCGACAGGGGCAGGAACACTGAAGCTTTCTTT. The whole variable domain, filled in from reference TRBV7-2 and TRBJ1-1, reads GAGVSQSPSNKVTEKGKDVELRCDPISGHTALYWYRQSLGQGLEFLIYFQGNSAPDKSGLPSDRFSAERTGGSVSTLTIQRTQQEDSAVYLCASSLGLLDRGRNTEAFFGQGTRLTVV.

The chain uses TRBV27 and TRBJ2-1; 9 nucleotides agree with TRBD2. Unmatched junction bases numbered 11, after V lost 8 bases and J lost 6 bases. This CDR3 is built from 15 residues. The germline gives CDR1 MNHEY, CDR2 SMNVEV (reference sequence). CDR3 nucleotides: TGTGCCAGCGTGCCTTGGCGGGGGGGGCGCAATGAGCAGTTCTTC. Translation: CASVPWRGGRNEQFF.

The gene calls are TRBV6-5 and TRBJ1-4; 7 bases map to TRBD1. The CDR3 consists of 11 residues. Germline V gives CDR1 MNHEY, CDR2 SVGAGI. J was trimmed by 16 bases and V by 5 bases; bases with no gene match: 7. As DNA, the CDR3 is TGTGCCAGCAGTGACGGACAGGAGGCGTTTTTT. It is translated as CASSDGQEAFF.

The V call is TRBV5-1, the J call TRBJ2-7; the match to TRBD2 covers 7 bases. The CDR3 sequence is 14 residues long. Looked up from germline, CDR1 is SGHRS and CDR2 is YFSETQ. Unmatched junction bases numbered 9, after V lost 4 bases and J lost 5 bases. The CDR3 DNA reads as TGCGCCAGCAGCATCGGGGGGAGGTCGGACGAGCAGTACTTC. Translating it yields CASSIGGRSDEQYF.